Detailed here is one TCR beta chain. Sequenced by immunoSEQ multiplex PCR; TCRdb stores in-frame clones only, minus some. This table has tens of thousands of clones, around 90% appearing once. CDR3 length: 16 amino acids. Germline CDR1 MNHEY, CDR2 SVGEGT. Trimming took 0 bases from V and 3 from J, leaving 11 bases between them. The data were obtained in a study of control samples from healthy donors and cancer patients. The source material was PBMCs. This receptor was identified in a man aged 30 to 45 with colorectal cancer. V usage is TRBV6-2 or TRBV6-3 and J usage is TRBJ2-2; D might be TRBD1 (5 bases). The CDR3 protein is CASSYSGRIHTGELFF. The CDR3 DNA is TGTGCCAGCAGTTACTCGGGGCGGATTCACACCGGGGAGCTGTTTTTT.